The 8 T cell receptor beta chains reported below all come from one sample, sequenced in a study of CXCR3-negative and CXCR3-positive naive CD8 T cells. The method, 5' RACE with UMI labels, was used to prepare the TRB cDNA libraries. TCRdb reprocessed the 5' RACE reads and reports one entry per CDR3 protein, with no DNA. The sample table sets out about 43,000 distinct CDR3 sequences. The specimen was memory CD8+ T cells from blood. Receptors were obtained from a human donor in good health. Some clones in this sample may be carry-over from other donors' samples.

The chain recombines TRBV29-1 with TRBJ2-1. CDR1 and CDR2 from the germline V gene are SQVTM and ANQGSEA. This CDR3 has 14 residues. CDR3 region: CSVEVGTFYNEQFF.

CDR3 residues: CASSLARRLNQETQYF. The chain uses TRBV11-2 and TRBJ2-5; absent DNA, TCRdb's TRBD2 call cannot be checked. In germline, CDR1 is SGHAT, CDR2 FQNNGV. This CDR3 spans 16 amino acids.

The chain links TRBV3-1 to TRBJ2-3; the TRBD2 assignment by TCRdb is unverifiable without DNA. The CDR3 is made up of 16 amino acids. The germline V gene encodes CDR1 LGHDT and CDR2 YNNKEL (reference sequence). CDR3: CASSLLAGGNTDTQYF.

V gene TRBV20-1 combines with J gene TRBJ2-7. The V gene's germline CDR1 is DFQATT and CDR2 SNEGSKA (reference sequence). This CDR3 region has 13 residues. CDR3 sequence: CSAWDLGSYEQYF.

This chain joins TRBV28 and TRBJ2-1; TCRdb returns TRBD1, unconfirmable since there is no DNA. The CDR3 covers 15 residues. Germline assignment: CDR1 MDHEN and CDR2 SYDVKM. CDR3 loop: CASSSFGQVYNEQFF.

The gene calls are TRBV20-1 and TRBJ1-5; checking the TCRdb D call of TRBD1 is not possible without DNA. The length of the CDR3 is 19 residues. CDR1 is DFQATT, CDR2 SNEGSKA, per germline (reference sequence). This CDR3 is CSARVPRRDTTIPNQPQHF.

This chain uses TRBV7-9 with TRBJ1-1. This CDR3 is built from 13 residues. Germline CDR1 and CDR2: SEHNR and FQNEAQ (reference sequence). The chain's CDR3 is CASRSSYTAEAFF.

This chain links TRBV29-1 with TRBJ2-1; the D call from TCRdb, TRBD1, cannot be confirmed without DNA. Germline V gives CDR1 SQVTM, CDR2 ANQGSEA. The CDR3 has 13 amino acids. This chain's CDR3 is CSVEGQGAGEQFF.